Listed here are 21 T cell receptor beta chains from one sample, sequenced in a study of PD-1 blockade in classical Hodgkin lymphoma. There was relapse after autologous stem cell transplantation in every patient, and there was variation in brentuximab vedotin exposure. Sequencing was performed with immunoSEQ multiplex PCR; in TCRdb, only in-frame clones are kept and a portion is missing. The table shows some 17,000 clones, with approximately 72% occurring only once. This specimen consisted of peripheral blood mononuclear cells (PBMCs), obtained at baseline. Receptors were obtained from a human donor with classical Hodgkin lymphoma.

The gene calls are TRBV28 and TRBJ2-3; D remains ambiguous. The CDR3 length is 12 residues. V was clipped by 3 bases and J by 4 bases, with 5 bases between them. Germline assignment: CDR1 MDHEN and CDR2 SYDVKM. The CDR3 sequence is CASSFFADTQYF. The DNA of the CDR3 is TGTGCCAGCAGTTTCTTTGCAGATACGCAGTATTTT.

For this clone: The DNA is left out, because the CDR3 cannot be placed on it with certainty; the CDR3 is given as TCRdb lists it. This chain connects TRBV28 to TRBJ1-5; TRBD1, the D gene given by the table, was not confirmed from the DNA. The CDR3 has 16 residues if both end residues are counted. Germline V CDR1 and CDR2: MDHEN, SYDVKM. CDR3: CASSTSGQGIGQPQHF.

The chain uses TRBV7-9 and TRBJ2-7; the match to TRBD1 covers 7 bases. Germline V gene data show CDR1 as SEHNR and CDR2 as FQNEAQ (reference sequence). There are 14 residues in the CDR3. The junction had 6 bases not matched to a gene; V was cut back by 2 bases and J by 5 bases. The CDR3: CASSLKQGLHEQYF. CDR3 in DNA: TGTGCCAGCAGCTTAAAACAGGGGTTACACGAGCAGTACTTC. The whole variable domain, filled in from reference TRBV7-9 and TRBJ2-7, reads DTGVSQNPRHKITKRGQNVTFRCDPISEHNRLYWYRQTLGQGPEFLTYFQNEAQLEKSRLLSDRFSAERPKGSFSTLEIQRTEQGDSAMYLCASSLKQGLHEQYFGPGTRLTVT.

The gene calls are TRBV7-2 and TRBJ1-5; TRBD1 might be the D (6 bases). Per germline, CDR1 SGHTA and CDR2 FQGNSA. V was trimmed by 1 base and J by 4 bases, leaving 8 bases between them. The CDR3 extends over 14 amino acids. The DNA for the CDR3 is TGTGCCAGCAGCTTAGACACAGGGAATCAGCCCCAGCATTTT. Translating it yields CASSLDTGNQPQHF.

The chain joins TRBV5-1 to TRBJ1-2, with D hard to call. CDR3 size: 16 residues. Per the germline V gene, CDR1 is SGHRS and CDR2 is YFSETQ. Deletions cut 0 bases from V and 4 bases from J, with 16 bases between. DNA for the CDR3: TGCGCCAGCAGCTTGGCCCCTGAGACAAAGCCCTATGGCTACACCTTC. Protein product: CASSLAPETKPYGYTF.

In its sample, this clone was seen a few times. This sequence joins TRBV4-1 and TRBJ1-6, with 9 bases identical to TRBD1. The CDR3 runs to 15 residues. CDR1 is MGHRA and CDR2 is YSYEKL in the germline V gene. V dropped 3 bases and J dropped 6; count of bases not matched to a gene: 3. The DNA of the CDR3 is TGCGCCAGCAGCCAGGGGACAGGGAGTAATTCACCCCTCCACTTT. Protein product: CASSQGTGSNSPLHF.

J is TRBJ2-1 and V is TRBV7-6, with D tentatively TRBD1 (6 bases). The V end lost 5 bases, the J end lost 7 bases, and 21 bases lay between the germline ends. Germline V CDR1 and CDR2: SGHVS, FNYEAQ. The CDR3 loop spans 16 amino acids. This CDR3 is CASSTLGGPSGNEQFF. Here the CDR3 DNA reads TGTGCCAGCAGCACCTTAGGGGGACCCTCCGGAAATGAGCAGTTCTTC. Looking up the rest from reference TRBV7-6 and TRBJ2-1 gives the full variable domain: GAGVSQSPRYKVTKRGQDVALRCDPISGHVSLYWYRQALGQGPEFLTYFNYEAQQDKSGLPNDRFSAERPEGSISTLTIQRTEQRDSAMYRCASSTLGGPSGNEQFFGPGTRLTVL.

The chain couples TRBV30 to TRBJ2-3; D is unclear. V was shortened by 0 bases and J by 5 bases, with 6 bases between the two germline ends. This CDR3 contains 12 residues. CDR1 GTSNPN and CDR2 SVGIG come from the germline V gene (reference sequence). The CDR3 reads CAWSVGRDTQYF. DNA of the CDR3: TGTGCCTGGAGTGTAGGGCGAGATACGCAGTATTTT.

This clone was seen only once. This sequence joins TRBV18 and TRBJ2-7; 9 positions match TRBD2. V was pared by 2 bases and J by 4 bases, with 3 bases of the junction left unmatched. Per the germline V gene, CDR1 is KGHSH and CDR2 is LQKENI. The CDR3 covers 14 residues. The CDR3: CASSPASGKYEQYF. In nucleotides, the CDR3 is TGTGCCAGCTCACCAGCTAGCGGGAAGTACGAGCAGTACTTC.

The rearrangement joins TRBV5-6 to TRBJ1-4; perhaps TRBD1 as D (6 bases). CDR1 and CDR2 (germline): SGHDT, YYEEEE. The CDR3 spans 14 residues. V shed 1 base and J shed 8 bases, with 12 bases lying between them. The CDR3 loop reads CASSLWAGVEKLFF. The CDR3 nucleotides are TGTGCCAGCAGCTTGTGGGCAGGGGTCGAAAAACTGTTTTTT.

The chain is built from TRBV4-2 and TRBJ1-3, with 9 bases that match TRBD1. The CDR3 contains 17 residues. Trimming took 0 bases from V and 7 from J; bases not matched to a gene: 10. From germline, CDR1 is LGHNA and CDR2 YNFKEQ. The CDR3 DNA is TGTGCCAGCAGCCAAGAATGGTTACAGGGGGCAAGTAACACCATATATTTT. It encodes CASSQEWLQGASNTIYF.

This clone is labeled as medium-sized (0.01 to 0.1%). Other DNA sequences of this sample code for an identical CDR3. This chain joins TRBV11-2 and TRBJ2-7; D is perhaps TRBD2 (6 bases). This CDR3 has 15 amino acids. Trimming stripped 1 base from V and 5 bases from J, with 15 bases between. Germline CDR1 and CDR2: SGHAT and FQNNGV. In DNA form, the CDR3 reads TGTGCCAGCAGCTTAGGGTCTGGGGGGAGCCACGAGCAGTACTTC. Amino acid sequence: CASSLGSGGSHEQYF.

This chain joins TRBV27 and TRBJ1-2; perhaps TRBD1 as D (5 bases). CDR3 size: 16 residues. Germline lookup yields CDR1 MNHEY and CDR2 SMNVEV (reference sequence). V dropped 6 bases and J dropped 8 bases, with 25 bases sitting between them. The CDR3 reads CASSAPGRASEGGYTF. As DNA, the CDR3 is TGTGCCAGCAGCGCCCCGGGCAGGGCCTCGGAGGGAGGCTACACCTTC.

The chain has TRBV6-5 and TRBJ2-2; D uncertain. The V end lost 6 bases, the J end lost 5 bases, and 7 bases lay between the germline ends. Germline V gene sequence: CDR1 MNHEY, CDR2 SVGAGI. The CDR3 runs to 12 residues. The chain's CDR3 is CASRRDTGELFF. The CDR3 region has the DNA TGTGCCAGCAGGAGAGATACCGGGGAGCTGTTTTTT.

V usage is TRBV5-1 and J usage is TRBJ2-5; D is possibly TRBD2 (7 bases). Germline assignment: CDR1 SGHRS and CDR2 YFSETQ. CDR3 length: 14 amino acids. V was pared by 0 bases and J by 5 bases, with 11 bases between. CDR3 DNA sequence: TGCGCCAGCAGCTTGGAGGGGGGGCAGGAGACCCAGTACTTC. Translated, it gives CASSLEGGQETQYF. Full variable domain (missing parts from reference TRBV5-1 and TRBJ2-5): KAGVTQTPRYLIKTRGQQVTLSCSPISGHRSVSWYQQTPGQGLQFLFEYFSETQRNKGNFPGRFSGRQFSNSRSEMNVSTLELGDSALYLCASSLEGGQETQYFGPGTRLLVL.

The chain links TRBV5-6 to TRBJ2-2; D gene ambiguous. CDR1 SGHDT and CDR2 YYEEEE come from the germline V gene. Deletions cut 0 bases from V and 3 bases from J, with 3 bases between. The CDR3 spans 13 residues. The DNA of the CDR3 is TGTGCCAGCAGCTTGGGGGACACCGGGGAGCTGTTTTTT. This encodes CASSLGDTGELFF.

The gene calls are TRBV18 and TRBJ2-1, with D perhaps TRBD2 (7 bases). Germline assignment: CDR1 KGHSH and CDR2 LQKENI. There are 18 residues in the CDR3. Trimming left V 0 bases short and J 3 bases short, with 18 bases between. The CDR3 sequence: CASSPPGGGRRYYNEQFF. CDR3 DNA sequence: TGTGCCAGCTCACCACCAGGGGGGGGCAGGAGGTACTACAATGAGCAGTTCTTC.

This chain uses TRBV6-1 with TRBJ2-7; D remains ambiguous. V was shortened by 5 bases and J by 5 bases, with 13 bases between the two germline ends. Per germline, CDR1 MNHNS and CDR2 SASEGT. The CDR3 has 13 amino acids. The CDR3 DNA is TGTGCCAGCAGTTCCCAAAAGCATCACGAGCAGTACTTC. Translated, it gives CASSSQKHHEQYF.

This clone was observed a handful of times. V usage is TRBV6-6 and J usage is TRBJ1-1; TRBD1 matches at 9 bases. The CDR3 sequence is 15 residues long. The germline CDR1 and CDR2 sequences are MNHNY and SVGAGI (reference sequence). The trim removed 5 bases at V and 5 bases at J, leaving 9 bases unmatched. The CDR3 is CASSRPGQGRTEAFF. In DNA form, the CDR3 reads TGTGCCAGCAGTCGCCCGGGACAGGGTCGGACTGAAGCTTTCTTT.

This rearrangement joins TRBV19 to TRBJ1-1; no clear D. V was shortened by 7 bases and J by 4 bases, with 13 bases between the two germline ends. The length of the CDR3 is 13 residues. Germline values: CDR1 LNHDA, CDR2 SQIVND (reference sequence). CDR3 sequence: CASTAGMATEAFF. The CDR3 DNA sequence: TGTGCCAGTACGGCGGGGATGGCCACTGAAGCTTTCTTT.

The chain employs TRBV11-2 and TRBJ1-2; 7 bases are a match to TRBD1. The CDR3 has 15 residues. The germline CDR1 and CDR2 sequences are SGHAT and FQNNGV. Germline trimming cut 1 base from V and 1 base from J; bases unmatched to any gene: 3. CDR3 coding DNA: TGTGCCAGCAGCTTAGTCCCAGGGGGTAACTATGGCTACACCTTC. This codes for CASSLVPGGNYGYTF.